A selection of T cell receptor beta chains follows, all from one sample in a study of cytomegalovirus exposure and HLA in healthy donors. Profiled with immunoSEQ multiplex PCR; TCRdb holds only in-frame clones, not every one. This sample has some 260,000 clones, with roughly 91% found just once. Input material: PBMCs. The receptors originated from a woman in her 30s in good health and CMV-seronegative. CDR3s include the opening cysteine and the closing phenylalanine or tryptophan. The D gene is left open where the match is weak. A row's size may be missing; if present it is once, few, many or a size class.

J gene	D gene	V gene	clone size	CDR3 protein	CDR3 DNA
TRBJ1-5	-	TRBV7-9	-	CASSLDSPNQPQHF	TGTGCCAGCAGCTTAGACAGCCCCAATCAGCCCCAGCATTTT
TRBJ2-7	-	TRBV5-1	-	CASSPARSQQYF	TGCGCCAGCAGCCCGGCTAGATCCCAGCAGTACTTC
TRBJ2-2	-	TRBV10-3	once	CAIMTDSGELFF	TGTGCCATCATGACTGATTCCGGGGAGCTGTTTTTT
TRBJ1-4	-	TRBV18	-	CASSPSRGSEKLFF	TGTGCCAGCTCACCTTCGCGGGGGTCTGAAAAACTGTTTTTT
TRBJ2-7	-	TRBV7-9	-	CASSYRNLTGYEQYF	TGTGCCAGCAGCTACCGGAACTTGACGGGATACGAGCAGTACTTC
TRBJ2-7	-	TRBV7-9	-	CASSLRDVVYEQYF	TGTGCCAGCAGCTTACGGGACGTGGTATACGAGCAGTACTTC
TRBJ2-4	TRBD1	TRBV7-6	-	CASSSRTGETKNIQYF	TGTGCCAGCAGCTCGAGGACAGGTGAAACCAAAAACATTCAGTACTTC
TRBJ2-3	-	TRBV9	-	CASSVEPLSGTDTQYF	TGTGCCAGCAGCGTAGAGCCACTTAGCGGCACAGATACGCAGTATTTT
TRBJ2-2	-	TRBV29-1	-	CSVGVTGELFF	TGCAGCGTGGGGGTTACCGGGGAGCTGTTTTTT
TRBJ2-1	-	TRBV21-1	-	CASSGQGTSYEFF	TGTGCCAGCAGCGGTCAGGGGACTAGTTATGAGTTCTTC
TRBJ2-7	-	TRBV6-6	-	CASSSRGDGTEQYF	TGTGCCAGCAGTTCTCGCGGGGACGGCACCGAGCAGTACTTC
TRBJ1-5	TRBD1	TRBV10-3	-	CAINRDRENKFGNQPQHF	TGTGCCATCAATCGGGACAGGGAAAATAAATTTGGCAATCAGCCCCAGCATTTT
TRBJ2-7	TRBD1	TRBV25-1	-	CASSESNRDRRYGEQYF	TGTGCCAGCAGTGAATCTAACCGGGACAGGAGATATGGCGAGCAGTACTTC
TRBJ2-3	TRBD2	TRBV6-4	-	CASSEKGLAVPTGTDTQYF	TGTGCCAGCAGTGAGAAGGGACTAGCGGTCCCCACGGGCACAGATACGCAGTATTTT
TRBJ2-3	-	TRBV7-3	-	CASSYERASTDTQYF	TGTGCCAGCAGCTACGAGAGGGCAAGCACAGATACGCAGTATTTT
TRBJ2-5	-	TRBV7-7	-	CASSAGQGGETQYF	TGTGCCAGCAGCGCCGGACAGGGAGGGGAGACCCAGTACTTC
TRBJ2-7	-	TRBV6-5	few	CASSAGVEQYF	TGTGCCAGCAGTGCCGGGGTCGAGCAGTACTTC
TRBJ2-5	-	TRBV18	-	CASSPRETQYF	TGTGCCAGCTCACCAAGGGAGACCCAGTACTTC
TRBJ2-1	TRBD2	TRBV6-6	-	CASGSPTSGRGNEQFF	TGTGCCAGCGGAAGCCCGACTAGCGGGAGGGGCAATGAGCAGTTCTTC
TRBJ1-1	-	TRBV28	-	CASSPVPDTEAFF	TGTGCCAGCAGTCCAGTCCCGGACACTGAAGCTTTCTTT
TRBJ1-5	-	TRBV19	once	CASSIFASNQPQHF	TGTGCCAGTAGTATTTTCGCGAGCAATCAGCCCCAGCATTTT
TRBJ2-3	TRBD2	TRBV5-4	-	CASSLEPGGPDTQYF	TGTGCCAGCAGCTTGGAGCCGGGAGGGCCAGATACGCAGTATTTT
TRBJ2-3	-	TRBV27	-	CASSLSRSTDTQYF	TGTGCCAGCAGTTTATCTCGTAGCACAGATACGCAGTATTTT
TRBJ1-4	-	TRBV28	-	CASSRLPGPSNEKLFF	TGTGCCAGCAGTCGCTTACCAGGGCCCTCTAATGAAAAACTGTTTTTT
TRBJ2-5	TRBD2	TRBV29-1	-	CSVGAGRGETQYF	TGCAGCGTTGGGGCGGGGAGGGGAGAGACCCAGTACTTC
TRBJ2-1	TRBD2	TRBV7-7	-	CASSLTSASYNEQFF	TGTGCCAGCAGCTTAACTAGCGCCAGCTACAATGAGCAGTTCTTC
TRBJ1-1	-	TRBV21-1	-	CASSPSPGRRNTEAFF	TGTGCCAGCAGCCCCTCACCGGGACGGAGGAACACTGAAGCTTTCTTT
TRBJ2-7	-	TRBV11-2	-	CASSSRGAYEQYF	TGTGCCAGCAGCTCTCGGGGAGCCTACGAGCAGTACTTC
TRBJ2-1	-	TRBV2	-	CASNPGGGYNEQFF	TGTGCCAGCAATCCAGGGGGAGGATACAATGAGCAGTTCTTC
TRBJ2-7	-	TRBV28	-	CASSSGYEQYF	TGTGCCAGCAGTTCTGGCTACGAGCAGTACTTC
TRBJ2-7	TRBD2	TRBV19	-	CASALAAGLYEQYF	TGTGCCAGCGCCCTAGCGGCGGGTCTCTACGAGCAGTACTTC
TRBJ1-1	-	TRBV28	once	CASSLSEGSITNTEAFF	TGTGCCAGCAGTTTATCAGAGGGGTCCATCACGAACACTGAAGCTTTCTTT
TRBJ2-7	TRBD2	TRBV13	few	CASSRGTSGRDYEQYF	TGTGCCAGCAGCCGTGGAACTAGCGGGAGGGACTACGAGCAGTACTTC
TRBJ2-7	TRBD1	TRBV4-1	-	CASSRLGMTGGSYEQYF	TGCGCCAGCAGCCGACTGGGGATGACAGGGGGATCGTACGAGCAGTACTTC
TRBJ2-3	TRBD2	TRBV5-1	-	CASSEKREWGTDTQYF	TGCGCCAGCAGCGAAAAGCGGGAGTGGGGCACAGATACGCAGTATTTT
TRBJ1-3	TRBD1	TRBV29-1	-	CSVGTGHSGNTIYF	TGCAGCGTGGGGACAGGACACTCTGGAAACACCATATATTTT
TRBJ2-1	TRBD2	TRBV15	-	CATSPGTSGTEQFF	TGTGCCACCAGCCCAGGGACTAGCGGGACGGAGCAGTTCTTC
TRBJ2-2	TRBD2	TRBV2	-	CASRREGTGELFF	TGTGCCAGCAGGCGGGAGGGCACCGGGGAGCTGTTTTTT
TRBJ2-5	TRBD2	TRBV9	-	CASSVALAGVGETQYF	TGTGCCAGCAGCGTAGCACTAGCGGGAGTGGGAGAGACCCAGTACTTC
TRBJ1-1	TRBD1	TRBV28	-	CASSVDRGTEAFF	TGTGCCAGCAGTGTAGACAGGGGAACTGAAGCTTTCTTT
TRBJ2-3	-	TRBV19	-	CASSIELVGTTDTQYF	TGTGCCAGTAGTATAGAACTAGTAGGAACCACAGATACGCAGTATTTT
TRBJ2-2	TRBD1	TRBV27	-	CASSWGQGTGELFF	TGTGCCAGCAGTTGGGGACAGGGTACGGGGGAGCTGTTTTTT
TRBJ2-1	TRBD1	TRBV18	-	CASSPPDRGEQFF	TGTGCCAGCTCACCACCCGACAGGGGGGAGCAGTTCTTC
TRBJ1-2	TRBD1	TRBV6-1	-	CASTPGGTGDGYTF	TGTGCCAGCACCCCCGGAGGGACAGGGGATGGCTACACCTTC
TRBJ2-2	-	TRBV7-3	-	CASSRGSNTGELFF	TGTGCCAGCAGCCGAGGATCTAACACCGGGGAGCTGTTTTTT
TRBJ2-3	-	TRBV2	-	CASSLQGPSTDTQYF	TGTGCCAGCAGTTTACAGGGCCCAAGCACAGATACGCAGTATTTT
TRBJ2-7	-	TRBV25-1	-	CASSDWGQFDYEQYF	TGTGCCAGCAGTGATTGGGGGCAGTTCGACTACGAGCAGTACTTC
TRBJ2-7	-	TRBV4-2	-	CASSQEGGVSYEQYF	TGTGCCAGCAGCCAAGAAGGGGGAGTATCCTACGAGCAGTACTTC
TRBJ2-7	-	TRBV11-1	few	CASSKRAASYEQYF	TGTGCCAGCTCCAAGAGGGCTGCTAGCTACGAGCAGTACTTC
TRBJ2-2	-	TRBV28	-	CASRTPPGELFF	TGTGCCAGCAGAACCCCCCCCGGGGAGCTGTTTTTT
TRBJ2-7	TRBD1	TRBV6-5	-	CASSFYRGRDEQYF	TGTGCCAGCAGTTTCTACAGGGGTCGCGACGAGCAGTACTTC